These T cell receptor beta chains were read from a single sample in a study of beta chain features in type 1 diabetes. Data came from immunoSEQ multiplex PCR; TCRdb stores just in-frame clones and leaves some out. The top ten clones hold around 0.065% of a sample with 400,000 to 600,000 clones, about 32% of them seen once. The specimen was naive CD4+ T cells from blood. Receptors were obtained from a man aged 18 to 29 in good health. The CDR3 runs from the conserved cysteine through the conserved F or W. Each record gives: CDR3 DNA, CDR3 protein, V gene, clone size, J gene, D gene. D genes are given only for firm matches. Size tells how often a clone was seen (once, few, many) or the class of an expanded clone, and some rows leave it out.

cdr3_nt: TGTGCCAGCAGCGTCGGGGGACAGGGAACCTACGAGCAGTACTTC; cdr3_aa: CASSVGGQGTYEQYF; v_call: TRBV9; clone_size: -; j_call: TRBJ2-7; d_call: TRBD1
cdr3_nt: TGTGCCAGCAGCAGGGAGGGACACCGCACAGATACGCAGTATTTT; cdr3_aa: CASSREGHRTDTQYF; v_call: TRBV5-4; clone_size: few; j_call: TRBJ2-3; d_call: -
cdr3_nt: TGTGCCAGCAGTTACTCGACGGAGACCCAGTACTTC; cdr3_aa: CASSYSTETQYF; v_call: TRBV6-6; clone_size: -; j_call: TRBJ2-5; d_call: -
cdr3_nt: TGTGCCGCAGGACAGTCTATCACTGAAGCTTTCTTT; cdr3_aa: CAAGQSITEAFF; v_call: TRBV30; clone_size: few; j_call: TRBJ1-1; d_call: -
cdr3_nt: TGTGCCAGCAGCGACGGACTAGCGGGAGGAGGGGAGACCCAGTACTTC; cdr3_aa: CASSDGLAGGGETQYF; v_call: TRBV4-2; clone_size: -; j_call: TRBJ2-5; d_call: TRBD2
cdr3_nt: TGTGCCAGCAACCAGGCCGCAGGGGCCTGGGAGACCCAGTACTTC; cdr3_aa: CASNQAAGAWETQYF; v_call: TRBV7-2; clone_size: -; j_call: TRBJ2-5; d_call: -
cdr3_nt: TGCAGCGCTCATAGGACAGAAAACTATGGCTACACCTTC; cdr3_aa: CSAHRTENYGYTF; v_call: TRBV29-1; clone_size: -; j_call: TRBJ1-2; d_call: -
cdr3_nt: TGTGCCAGCAGCATGACAGGGGCCAAAGGAGATACGCAGTATTTT; cdr3_aa: CASSMTGAKGDTQYF; v_call: TRBV7-7; clone_size: -; j_call: TRBJ2-3; d_call: TRBD1
cdr3_nt: TGTGCCTGGAGTCCGATCGGGGATACGCAGTATTTT; cdr3_aa: CAWSPIGDTQYF; v_call: TRBV30; clone_size: -; j_call: TRBJ2-3; d_call: -
cdr3_nt: TGTGCCAGCAGCTTGGTTGGCTCCTACAATGAGCAGTTCTTC; cdr3_aa: CASSLVGSYNEQFF; v_call: TRBV7-2; clone_size: -; j_call: TRBJ2-1; d_call: -
cdr3_nt: TGTGCCAGCAGCTCTTCTCAGGGACTAGCGGGAGGTGAGACCCAGTACTTC; cdr3_aa: CASSSSQGLAGGETQYF; v_call: TRBV13; clone_size: few; j_call: TRBJ2-5; d_call: TRBD2
cdr3_nt: TGTGCCAGCTCACCAGGGCAGGGAGGCACCTACGAGCAGTACTTC; cdr3_aa: CASSPGQGGTYEQYF; v_call: TRBV18; clone_size: few; j_call: TRBJ2-7; d_call: -
cdr3_nt: TGTGCCTGGAGACGCGGGTTAGTTACTAGCGGGAGGGTGAGTGAGCAGTTCTTC; cdr3_aa: CAWRRGLVTSGRVSEQFF; v_call: TRBV30; clone_size: -; j_call: TRBJ2-1; d_call: TRBD2
cdr3_nt: TGTGCCAGCAGTCCCGTTTGGGGACCTGGAGCTTTCTTT; cdr3_aa: CASSPVWGPGAFF; v_call: TRBV28; clone_size: -; j_call: TRBJ1-1; d_call: -
cdr3_nt: TGTGCCAGCAGTCGTAGCGGGAGCTCCTACGAGCAGTACTTC; cdr3_aa: CASSRSGSSYEQYF; v_call: TRBV7-9; clone_size: -; j_call: TRBJ2-7; d_call: TRBD2
cdr3_nt: TGCGCCAGCAGCTTGGATAGCGGGAGGGCCGGAGAGCAGTTCTTC; cdr3_aa: CASSLDSGRAGEQFF; v_call: TRBV5-1; clone_size: -; j_call: TRBJ2-1; d_call: TRBD2
cdr3_nt: TGTGCCATCAGTGGGTCGACGCGAGGGAACACAGATACGCAGTATTTT; cdr3_aa: CAISGSTRGNTDTQYF; v_call: TRBV10-3; clone_size: -; j_call: TRBJ2-3; d_call: -
cdr3_nt: TGCGCCACCTCGGCGCAACCTAACAATGAGCAGTTCTTC; cdr3_aa: CATSAQPNNEQFF; v_call: TRBV5-1; clone_size: -; j_call: TRBJ2-1; d_call: -